Reported below is one T cell receptor beta chain. The record originates from a study of blood T cell repertoires in COVID-19. Sequencing used immunoSEQ multiplex PCR; TCRdb keeps in-frame clones, though not all of them. The sample includes over 200,000 clones, around 84% seen only once; the top ten take about 17%. The CDR3 consists of 16 residues. V shed 3 bases, J shed 7 bases, and the junction held 15 bases outside the gene matches. CDR1 MNHEY and CDR2 SMNVEV come from the germline V gene (reference sequence). The recovered donors of Cohort 3 showed two negative PCRs, clearance, or symptom resolution.

Source material: PBMCs or T cells enriched from blood (not recorded which). This sequence joins TRBV27 and TRBJ2-7, with TRBD2 identical over 7 bases. This sequence was found in a man in his forties or fifties who had recovered from COVID-19. The CDR3 spells CASSFYFGGGAGEQYF. The CDR3 bases are TGTGCCAGCAGTTTTTATTTCGGGGGAGGGGCGGGGGAGCAGTACTTC.